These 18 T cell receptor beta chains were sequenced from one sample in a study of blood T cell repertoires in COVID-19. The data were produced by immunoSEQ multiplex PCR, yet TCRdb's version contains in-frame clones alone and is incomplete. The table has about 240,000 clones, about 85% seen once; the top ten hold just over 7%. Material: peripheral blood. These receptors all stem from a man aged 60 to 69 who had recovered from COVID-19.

The CDR3 region has the DNA TGTGCCAGTAGTGCGGACAGGGGGCTCGATGAGCAGTTCTTC. Protein product: CASSADRGLDEQFF. The chain links TRBV19 to TRBJ2-1; TRBD1 aligns across 11 bases. CDR1 and CDR2 from the germline V gene are LNHDA and SQIVND (reference sequence). With V trimmed by 5 bases and J by 8 bases, 5 bases remained unmatched. There are 14 residues in the CDR3.

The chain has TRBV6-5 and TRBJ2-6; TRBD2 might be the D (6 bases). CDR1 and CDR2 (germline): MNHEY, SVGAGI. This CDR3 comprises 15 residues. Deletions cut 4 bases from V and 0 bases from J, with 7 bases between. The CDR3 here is CASSFGGSGANVLTF. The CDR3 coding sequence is TGTGCCAGCAGTTTCGGGGGCTCTGGGGCCAACGTCCTGACTTTC.

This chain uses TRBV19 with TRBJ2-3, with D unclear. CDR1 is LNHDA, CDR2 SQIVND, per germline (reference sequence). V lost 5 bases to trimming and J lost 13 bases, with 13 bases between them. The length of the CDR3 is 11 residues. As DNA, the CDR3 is TGTGCCAGTAGTGCCTATCCCGTAAAGTATTTT. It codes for CASSAYPVKYF.

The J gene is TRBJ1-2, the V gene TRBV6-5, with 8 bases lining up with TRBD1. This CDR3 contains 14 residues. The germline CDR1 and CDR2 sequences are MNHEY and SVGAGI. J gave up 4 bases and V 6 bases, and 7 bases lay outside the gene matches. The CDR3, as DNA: TGTGCCAGCAGGGCGACAGGGGAAGGCTATGGCTACACCTTC. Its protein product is CASRATGEGYGYTF.

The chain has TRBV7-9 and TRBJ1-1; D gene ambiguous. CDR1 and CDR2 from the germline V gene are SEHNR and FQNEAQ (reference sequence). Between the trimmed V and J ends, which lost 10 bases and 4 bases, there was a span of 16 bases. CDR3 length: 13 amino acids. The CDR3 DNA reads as TGTGCCACTCGAGTACTCGGTGGCACTGAAGCTTTCTTT. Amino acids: CATRVLGGTEAFF.

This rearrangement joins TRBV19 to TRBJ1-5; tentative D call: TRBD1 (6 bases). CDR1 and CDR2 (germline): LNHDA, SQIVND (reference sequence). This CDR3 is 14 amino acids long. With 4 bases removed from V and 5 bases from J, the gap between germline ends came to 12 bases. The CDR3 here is CASSTGTRHQPQHF. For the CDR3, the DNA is TGTGCCAGTAGTACAGGGACACGGCATCAGCCCCAGCATTTT. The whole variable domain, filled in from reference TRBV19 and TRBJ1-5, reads DGGITQSPKYLFRKEGQNVTLSCEQNLNHDAMYWYRQDPGQGLRLIYYSQIVNDFQKGDIAEGYSVSREKKESFPLTVTSAQKNPTAFYLCASSTGTRHQPQHFGDGTRLSIL.

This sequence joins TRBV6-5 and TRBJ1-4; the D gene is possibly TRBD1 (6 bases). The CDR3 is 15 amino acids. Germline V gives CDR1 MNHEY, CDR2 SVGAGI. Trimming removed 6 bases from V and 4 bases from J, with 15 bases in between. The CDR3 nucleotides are TGTGCCAGCAGGAATCCAACAGGGCTTAATGAAAAACTGTTTTTT. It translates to CASRNPTGLNEKLFF.

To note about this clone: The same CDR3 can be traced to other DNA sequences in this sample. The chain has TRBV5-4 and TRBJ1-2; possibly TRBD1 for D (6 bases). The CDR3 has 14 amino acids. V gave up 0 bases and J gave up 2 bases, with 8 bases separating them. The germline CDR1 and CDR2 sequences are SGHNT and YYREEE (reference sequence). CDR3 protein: CASSLGQGNYGYTF. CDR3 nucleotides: TGTGCCAGCAGCTTGGGGCAGGGGAACTATGGCTACACCTTC. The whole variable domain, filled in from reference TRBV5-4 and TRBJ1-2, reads ETGVTQSPTHLIKTRGQQVTLRCSSQSGHNTVSWYQQALGQGPQFIFQYYREEENGRGNFPPRFSGLQFPNYSSELNVNALELDDSALYLCASSLGQGNYGYTFGSGTRLTVV.

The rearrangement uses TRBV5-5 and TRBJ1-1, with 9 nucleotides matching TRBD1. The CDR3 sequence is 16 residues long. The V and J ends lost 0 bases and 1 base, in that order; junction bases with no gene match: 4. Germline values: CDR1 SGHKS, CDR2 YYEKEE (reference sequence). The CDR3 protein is CASSLGGQGRNTEAFF. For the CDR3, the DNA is TGTGCCAGCAGCTTGGGGGGACAGGGACGGAACACTGAAGCTTTCTTT.

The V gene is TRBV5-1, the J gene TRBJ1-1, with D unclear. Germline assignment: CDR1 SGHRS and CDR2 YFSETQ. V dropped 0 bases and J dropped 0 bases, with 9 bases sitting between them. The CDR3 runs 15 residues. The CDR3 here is CASSLVGELNTEAFF. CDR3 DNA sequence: TGCGCCAGCAGCTTGGTCGGTGAACTGAACACTGAAGCTTTCTTT.

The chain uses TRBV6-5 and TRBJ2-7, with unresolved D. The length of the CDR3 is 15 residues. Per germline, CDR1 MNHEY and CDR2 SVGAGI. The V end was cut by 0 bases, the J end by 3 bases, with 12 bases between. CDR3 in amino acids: CASSYSWPDFYEQYF. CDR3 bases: TGTGCCAGCAGTTACTCTTGGCCCGACTTCTACGAGCAGTACTTC.

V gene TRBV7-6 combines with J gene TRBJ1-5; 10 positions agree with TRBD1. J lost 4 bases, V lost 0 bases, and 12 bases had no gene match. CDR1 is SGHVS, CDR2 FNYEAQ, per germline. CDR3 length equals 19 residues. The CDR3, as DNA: TGTGCCAGCAGCTTAGCGACAGGGGGCCCCTTCGCTGGTAATCAGCCCCAGCATTTT. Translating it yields CASSLATGGPFAGNQPQHF.

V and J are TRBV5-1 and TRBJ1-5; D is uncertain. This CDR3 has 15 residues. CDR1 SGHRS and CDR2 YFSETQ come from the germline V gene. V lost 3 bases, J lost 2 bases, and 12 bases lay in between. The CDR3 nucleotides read TGCGCCAGCAGCTCTCAGGCGATAGGCAATCAGCCCCAGCATTTT. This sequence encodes CASSSQAIGNQPQHF.

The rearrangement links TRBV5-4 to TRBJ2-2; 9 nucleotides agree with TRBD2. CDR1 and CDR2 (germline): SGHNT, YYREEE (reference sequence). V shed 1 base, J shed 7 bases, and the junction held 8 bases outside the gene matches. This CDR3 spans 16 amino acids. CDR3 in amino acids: CASSLYAGGPIGELFF. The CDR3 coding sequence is TGTGCCAGCAGCTTGTATGCGGGGGGGCCGATCGGGGAGCTGTTTTTT.

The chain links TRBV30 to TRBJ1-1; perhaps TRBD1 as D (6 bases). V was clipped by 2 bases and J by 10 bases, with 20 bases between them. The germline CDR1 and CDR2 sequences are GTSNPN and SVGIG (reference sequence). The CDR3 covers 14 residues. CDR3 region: CAWSYGQILRGAFF. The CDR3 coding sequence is TGTGCCTGGAGTTATGGACAGATTCTAAGGGGAGCTTTCTTT.

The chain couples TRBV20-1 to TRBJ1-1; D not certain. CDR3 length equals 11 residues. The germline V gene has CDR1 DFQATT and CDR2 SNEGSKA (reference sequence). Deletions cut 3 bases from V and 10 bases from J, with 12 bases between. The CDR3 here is CSASEEGRAFF. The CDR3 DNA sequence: TGCAGTGCTAGTGAGGAGGGAAGAGCTTTCTTT.

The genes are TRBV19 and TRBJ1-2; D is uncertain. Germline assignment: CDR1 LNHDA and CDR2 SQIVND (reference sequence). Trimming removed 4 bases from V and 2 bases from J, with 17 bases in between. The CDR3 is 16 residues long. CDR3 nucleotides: TGTGCCAGTAGTAATCTCGCATGGGCGAACAACTATGGCTACACCTTC. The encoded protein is CASSNLAWANNYGYTF.

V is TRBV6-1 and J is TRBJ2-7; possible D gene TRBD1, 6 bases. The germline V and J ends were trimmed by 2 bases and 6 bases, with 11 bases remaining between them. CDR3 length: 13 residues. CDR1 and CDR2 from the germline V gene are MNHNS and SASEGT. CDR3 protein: CASSEQGKGEQYV. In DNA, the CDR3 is TGTGCCAGCAGTGAACAGGGGAAGGGCGAGCAGTACGTC.